This TCR beta chain was captured in a study of T cell clonality in common variable immunodeficiency. Using immunoSEQ multiplex PCR, the repertoire was profiled, and TCRdb retains in-frame clones only, with some absent. The sample was found to contain some 25,000 clones, and every one recurs. The CDR3 loop spans 15 amino acids. After removal of 7 bases from V and 4 bases from J, the junction contained 8 bases not matched to a gene. The germline V gene has CDR1 WNHNN and CDR2 SYGVQD (reference sequence). General study results and limits: Fewer deletions and N-nucleotide insertions were reportedly seen in common variable immunodeficiency TCR beta sequences. TCRbeta clonality was increased in CVID versus healthy controls. The cause of increased CVID clonality remains unclear without subpopulation sequencing. Links between repertoire features and CVID complications were heterogeneity-limited.

This clone was recorded at least ten times. The antigen is unknown. Coverage ceases 3 residues before the CDR3 finishes, and the germline J gene fills in the end. Sample: peripheral blood mononuclear cells. This sequence originates from a human donor with common variable immunodeficiency. This chain connects TRBV10-1 to TRBJ2-1; 9 bases are shared with TRBD1. CDR3 sequence: CASTELDRGYNEQFF. CDR3 DNA, as far as it was read: TGCGCCAGCACCGAGCTGGACAGGGGATACAATGAG.